These T cell receptor beta chains were read from a single sample in a study of cytotoxic CD8 clonotypes in ibrutinib-treated CLL. Sequenced by immunoSEQ multiplex PCR; TCRdb stores in-frame clones only, minus some. The profile shows approximately 35,000 clones, about 70% of them singletons. The sample was PBMCs, taken at disease progression, from a patient treated with ibrutinib. The source of these receptors is a human donor with chronic lymphocytic leukemia. The CDR3 runs from the conserved cysteine through the conserved F or W. D genes are given only for firm matches. A row's size may be missing; if present it is once, few, many or a size class.

v_gene	len	abundance	j_gene	d_gene	CDR3aa	CDR3nt
TRBV5-1	18	.	TRBJ2-3	TRBD1	CASSLGSTGGPRPDTQYF	TGCGCCAGCAGCTTGGGGTCAACAGGGGGCCCGAGGCCAGATACGCAGTATTTT
TRBV7-8	15	.	TRBJ2-3	.	CASSSHPGGTDTQYF	TGTGCCAGCAGCTCCCACCCTGGGGGCACAGATACGCAGTATTTT
TRBV5-1	14	medium-sized	TRBJ2-7	TRBD2	CASSEAGVSYEQYF	TGCGCCAGCAGCGAAGCGGGGGTATCCTACGAGCAGTACTTC
TRBV5-1	14	many	TRBJ2-7	TRBD1	CASSPQGASYEQYF	TGCGCCAGCAGCCCACAGGGGGCTTCGTACGAGCAGTACTTC
TRBV9	14	.	TRBJ2-7	.	CASSVSGAMNEQYF	TGTGCCAGCAGCGTCTCCGGGGCCATGAACGAGCAGTACTTC
TRBV28	17	.	TRBJ2-3	.	CASSSVSSGAQADTQYF	TGTGCCAGCAGTTCCGTTTCATCGGGGGCTCAGGCAGATACGCAGTATTTT
TRBV7-9	15	few	TRBJ2-1	.	CASSPPLGGDNEQFF	TGTGCCAGCAGCCCACCTCTGGGCGGGGACAATGAGCAGTTCTTC
TRBV6-5	13	.	TRBJ2-7	.	CASSYAGDYEQYF	TGTGCCAGCAGTTACGCAGGGGACTACGAGCAGTACTTC
TRBV29-1	15	.	TRBJ2-3	TRBD2	CSAAPSGGATDTQYF	TGCAGCGCCGCCCCTAGCGGGGGGGCCACAGATACGCAGTATTTT
TRBV6-5	14	.	TRBJ2-2	.	CASSYRQLTGELFF	TGTGCCAGCAGTTACAGGCAGCTTACCGGGGAGCTGTTTTTT
TRBV27	17	.	TRBJ1-1	.	CASSFPQGGKGNTEAFF	TGTGCCAGCAGTTTTCCACAGGGAGGGAAGGGGAACACTGAAGCTTTCTTT
TRBV29-1	15	.	TRBJ2-4	.	CSVATVLGAKNIQYF	TGCAGCGTTGCGACAGTCCTCGGGGCCAAAAACATTCAGTACTTC
TRBV7-8	14	.	TRBJ1-1	.	CASSLGSGRTEAFF	TGTGCCAGCAGCTTAGGTTCAGGGAGGACTGAAGCTTTCTTT
TRBV15	13	.	TRBJ2-7	.	CATSREGGYEQYF	TGTGCCACCAGCAGAGAAGGGGGCTACGAGCAGTACTTC
TRBV5-8	16	.	TRBJ1-3	TRBD1	CASSAGTGSSGNTIYF	TGTGCCAGCAGCGCCGGGACAGGGAGCTCTGGAAACACCATATATTTT
TRBV4-1	15	.	TRBJ2-1	.	CASSQVQGRYNEQFF	TGCGCCAGCAGCCAAGTCCAGGGGCGATACAATGAGCAGTTCTTC
TRBV6-1	14	.	TRBJ2-2	.	CASGTNLNTGELFF	TGTGCCAGCGGAACAAACTTGAACACCGGGGAGCTGTTTTTT
TRBV19	18	.	TRBJ2-1	TRBD2	CASSIALAGAYSYNEQFF	TGTGCCAGTAGTATTGCCCTAGCGGGGGCCTACTCCTACAATGAGCAGTTCTTC
TRBV6-6	14	.	TRBJ1-1	TRBD1	CASSYQGAVTEAFF	TGTGCCAGCAGTTACCAGGGGGCGGTCACTGAAGCTTTCTTT
TRBV4-1	13	.	TRBJ1-4	TRBD1	CASSQHRGEKLFF	TGCGCCAGCAGCCAACACAGGGGTGAAAAACTGTTTTTT
TRBV7-9	13	.	TRBJ2-7	.	CASSFTDNYEQYF	TGTGCCAGCAGCTTCACAGACAACTACGAGCAGTACTTC